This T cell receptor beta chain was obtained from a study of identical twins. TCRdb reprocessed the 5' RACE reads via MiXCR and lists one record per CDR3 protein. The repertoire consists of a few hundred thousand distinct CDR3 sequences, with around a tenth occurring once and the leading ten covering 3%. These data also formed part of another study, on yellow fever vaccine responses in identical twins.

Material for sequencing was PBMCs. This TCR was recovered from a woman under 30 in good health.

CDR3 DNA sequence: TGTGCCAGCAGCCCCTTAGGTCGACTAGCGGGCAACAATGAGCAGTTCTTC. Protein sequence: CASSPLGRLAGNNEQFF. The chain joins TRBV7-9 to TRBJ2-1; 10 nucleotides line up with TRBD2. Germline CDR1 reads SEHNR; CDR2 reads FQNEAQ (reference sequence). This CDR3 is built from 17 residues. Losses at the gene ends were 5 bases for V and 5 bases for J; bases not matched to a gene: 12.